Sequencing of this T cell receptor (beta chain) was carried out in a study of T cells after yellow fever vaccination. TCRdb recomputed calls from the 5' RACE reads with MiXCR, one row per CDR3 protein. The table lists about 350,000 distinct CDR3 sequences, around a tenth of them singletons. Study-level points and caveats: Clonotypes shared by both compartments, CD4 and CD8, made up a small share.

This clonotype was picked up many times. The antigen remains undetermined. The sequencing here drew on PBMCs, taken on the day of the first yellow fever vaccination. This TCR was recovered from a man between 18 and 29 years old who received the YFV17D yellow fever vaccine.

CDR3 protein: CASSSGLWASTDTQYF. The CDR3 DNA follows: TGTGCCAGCAGCTCCGGGCTGTGGGCTAGCACAGATACGCAGTATTTT. V usage is TRBV7-2 and J usage is TRBJ2-3; D gene unclear. CDR3 length equals 16 residues. The germline V and J ends were trimmed by 4 bases and 0 bases, with 14 bases remaining between them. Germline V gene data show CDR1 as SGHTA and CDR2 as FQGNSA. The whole variable domain, filled in from reference TRBV7-2 and TRBJ2-3, reads GAGVSQSPSNKVTEKGKDVELRCDPISGHTALYWYRQSLGQGLEFLIYFQGNSAPDKSGLPSDRFSAERTGGSVSTLTIQRTQQEDSAVYLCASSSGLWASTDTQYFGPGTRLTVL.